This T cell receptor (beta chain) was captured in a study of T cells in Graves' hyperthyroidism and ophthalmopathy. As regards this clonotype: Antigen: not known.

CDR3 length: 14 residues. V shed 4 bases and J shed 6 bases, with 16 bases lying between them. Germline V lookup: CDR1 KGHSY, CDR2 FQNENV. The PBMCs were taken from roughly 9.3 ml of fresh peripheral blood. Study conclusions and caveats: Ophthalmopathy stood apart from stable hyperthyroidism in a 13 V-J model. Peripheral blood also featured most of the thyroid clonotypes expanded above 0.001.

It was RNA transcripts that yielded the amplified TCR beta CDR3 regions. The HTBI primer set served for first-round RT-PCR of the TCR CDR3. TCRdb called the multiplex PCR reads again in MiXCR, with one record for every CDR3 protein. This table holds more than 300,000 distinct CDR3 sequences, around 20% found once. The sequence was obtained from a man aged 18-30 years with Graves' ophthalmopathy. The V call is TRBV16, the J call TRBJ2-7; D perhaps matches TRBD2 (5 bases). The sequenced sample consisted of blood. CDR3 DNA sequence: TGTGCCAGCAGCCCCGGACGGGGATCGAGCGAGCAGTACTTC. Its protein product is CASSPGRGSSEQYF.